Listed here are 29 T cell receptor beta chains from one sample, sequenced in a study of blood T cell repertoires in COVID-19. TCRdb's copy holds only in-frame clones and misses some; the assay was immunoSEQ multiplex PCR. There are under 350,000 clones in the sample; approximately 85% occur only once, and roughly 14% lies in the top ten. The specimen sequenced was peripheral blood. These TCRs come from a human donor in a cohort sampled during active COVID-19.

The chain has TRBV5-1 and TRBJ1-6; 7 nucleotides align to TRBD1. CDR1 SGHRS and CDR2 YFSETQ come from the germline V gene. V lost 0 bases, J lost 7 bases, and 1 base stayed unmatched. The CDR3 consists of 14 residues. CDR3 DNA sequence: TGCGCCAGCAGCTTGGACAGGGGAAATTCACCCCTCCACTTT. It encodes CASSLDRGNSPLHF.

The CDR3 here is CASSIEGAGNQPQHF. The CDR3 DNA sequence: TGTGCCAGTAGTATAGAAGGGGCTGGCAATCAGCCCCAGCATTTT. V usage is TRBV19 and J usage is TRBJ1-5, with D tentatively TRBD1 (5 bases). Germline V gives CDR1 LNHDA, CDR2 SQIVND (reference sequence). V was trimmed by 0 bases and J by 2 bases, leaving 8 bases between them. The CDR3 extends over 15 amino acids.

This clone was found once. The genes are TRBV21-1 and TRBJ2-4; the table's TRBD1 call for D was not verified on the DNA. TRBV21-1 is termed a pseudogene. The CDR3 is made up of 18 amino acids. Here the CDR3 DNA reads TGTGCCAGCAGCAACAAACCTCTCGGGACAGTTAGGGCCGAGATTCAGTACTTC. Its translation is CASSNKPLGTVRAEIQYF.

The chain links TRBV10-3 to TRBJ1-2; the D is unclear. CDR3 length: 15 amino acids. Germline V CDR1 and CDR2: ENHRY, SYGVKD. The germline V and J ends were trimmed by 3 bases and 4 bases, with 15 bases remaining between them. The CDR3 reads CAISDSGGKAYGYTF. The CDR3 DNA sequence: TGTGCCATCAGTGATTCAGGAGGGAAAGCCTATGGCTACACCTTC.

For this clone: Other DNA sequences in the sample encode the same CDR3. The J gene is TRBJ2-7, the V gene TRBV28, with a tentative D call TRBD1 (5 bases). This CDR3 spans 13 amino acids. Germline V gives CDR1 MDHEN, CDR2 SYDVKM. With 2 bases removed from V and 1 base from J, the gap between germline ends came to 6 bases. CDR3 DNA sequence: TGTGCCAGCAGTTTAGGGGCATCCTACGAGCAGTACTTC. Its translation: CASSLGASYEQYF.

The chain recombines TRBV11-3 with TRBJ2-2; 9 bases are a match to TRBD1. The CDR3 runs to 16 residues. After removal of 5 bases from V and 4 bases from J, the junction contained 8 bases not matched to a gene. CDR1 and CDR2 from the germline V gene are SGHNT and YENEEA. The CDR3 region is CASSRRDREPTGELFF. As DNA, the CDR3 is TGTGCCAGCAGCCGCCGGGACAGGGAACCCACCGGGGAGCTGTTTTTT.

The chain combines TRBV5-1 with TRBJ1-1; D ambiguous. Trimming stripped 1 base from V and 2 bases from J, with 6 bases between. The CDR3 runs 13 residues. CDR1 is SGHRS, CDR2 YFSETQ, per germline. In nucleotides, the CDR3 is TGCGCCAGCAGCTTGCGACAAAACACTGAAGCTTTCTTT. Translation gives CASSLRQNTEAFF.

The rearrangement uses TRBV6-1 and TRBJ2-4, with D possibly matching TRBD2 (5 bases). The CDR3 contains 12 residues. The V end lost 0 bases, the J end lost 15 bases, and 12 bases lay between the germline ends. Germline lookup yields CDR1 MNHNS and CDR2 SASEGT. CDR3 bases: TGTGCCAGCAGTGAAGCGGGAGCCGTTCTGTACTTC. This sequence encodes CASSEAGAVLYF.

The chain is built from TRBV5-1 and TRBJ2-3; no clear D. Germline V gives CDR1 SGHRS, CDR2 YFSETQ. CDR3 length equals 14 residues. Trimming pared 1 base from V and 2 bases from J, leaving 8 bases between. In nucleotides, the CDR3 is TGCGCCAGCAGCTTGTGGTCAGACACAGATACGCAGTATTTT. Translating it yields CASSLWSDTDTQYF. The full variable domain, rest sourced from reference TRBV5-1 and TRBJ2-3, is KAGVTQTPRYLIKTRGQQVTLSCSPISGHRSVSWYQQTPGQGLQFLFEYFSETQRNKGNFPGRFSGRQFSNSRSEMNVSTLELGDSALYLCASSLWSDTDTQYFGPGTRLTVL.

The V gene is TRBV9, the J gene TRBJ2-5, with TRBD2 matching over 7 bases. Trimming cost V 6 bases and J 5 bases; bases outside gene matches: 13. The germline V gene has CDR1 SGDLS and CDR2 YYNGEE. This CDR3 is 15 amino acids long. CDR3 nucleotide sequence: TGTGCCAGCACCCCGGCCGGGGGACTAAGGGAGACCCAGTACTTC. This codes for CASTPAGGLRETQYF.

The rearrangement links TRBV7-2 to TRBJ1-2; 7 nucleotides match TRBD1. The CDR3 contains 16 residues. Germline V lookup: CDR1 SGHTA, CDR2 FQGNSA. The V segment lost 0 bases and the J segment 4 bases; nucleotides outside the gene matches: 8. The chain's CDR3 is CASSLATGSPGYGYTF. The CDR3 bases are TGTGCCAGCAGCTTAGCGACAGGGTCCCCTGGCTATGGCTACACCTTC.

The J gene is TRBJ2-1, the V gene TRBV27; a weak D match, TRBD2 (5 bases). V shed 7 bases and J shed 3 bases, with 13 bases lying between them. The CDR3 is 14 amino acids. From germline, CDR1 is MNHEY and CDR2 SMNVEV (reference sequence). The CDR3 DNA reads as TGTGCCAGCAAACCAGCGGAGAGCTACAATGAGCAGTTCTTC. Protein: CASKPAESYNEQFF.

The chain couples TRBV19 to TRBJ2-5; D remains ambiguous. Trimming removed 3 bases at V and 5 bases at J, with 16 bases between. Per the germline V gene, CDR1 is LNHDA and CDR2 is SQIVND (reference sequence). The CDR3 covers 15 residues. This CDR3 is CASSIPGYGSETQYF. CDR3 in DNA: TGTGCCAGTAGTATCCCCGGGTACGGTTCGGAGACCCAGTACTTC.

This clone was counted once. The genes are TRBV7-9 and TRBJ1-2; 7 bases align to TRBD1. The germline gives CDR1 SEHNR, CDR2 FQNEAQ (reference sequence). The CDR3 is 13 residues long. Trimming cost V 3 bases and J 8 bases; bases outside gene matches: 6. The CDR3 sequence is CASSLITGDGYTF. The CDR3, as DNA: TGTGCCAGCAGCTTGATTACAGGGGACGGCTACACCTTC.

The CDR3 loop reads CASSLGQGETQYF. CDR3 in DNA: TGTGCCAGCTCCCTTGGACAGGGGGAGACCCAGTACTTC. V and J are TRBV18 and TRBJ2-5; TRBD1 matches 9 bases. Germline CDR1 is KGHSH and CDR2 is LQKENI. This CDR3 spans 13 amino acids. Trimming cost V 6 bases and J 5 bases; bases outside gene matches: 4.

The table lists this clone with a count of one. The chain has TRBV10-2 and TRBJ2-7; D might be TRBD1 (6 bases). V was clipped by 10 bases and J by 1 base, with 20 bases between them. The CDR3 is made up of 15 amino acids. Per the germline V gene, CDR1 is WSHSY and CDR2 is SAAADI. The CDR3 sequence: CATSVVVGGSYEQYF. Written as DNA, the CDR3 is TGCGCCACCTCCGTGGTGGTAGGGGGTTCCTACGAGCAGTACTTC.

This clone was observed many times. This chain uses TRBV2 with TRBJ2-2, with D possibly being TRBD1 (5 bases). V was shortened by 4 bases and J by 6 bases, with 12 bases between the two germline ends. CDR1 and CDR2 (germline): SNHLY, FYNNEI. CDR3 size: 14 residues. CDR3 coding DNA: TGTGCCAGCAGTGGCCTGACAGTCTCCGGGGAGCTGTTTTTT. Its translation: CASSGLTVSGELFF.

The chain has TRBV18 and TRBJ2-1; no firm D call. CDR1 is KGHSH and CDR2 is LQKENI in the germline V gene. V was clipped by 6 bases and J by 1 base, with 10 bases between them. CDR3 length: 14 amino acids. The CDR3 sequence is CASSSSRSYNEQFF. The CDR3 nucleotides are TGTGCCAGCTCGTCCTCGCGGTCCTACAATGAGCAGTTCTTC.

The chain recombines TRBV6-5 with TRBJ2-3; 9 nucleotides agree with TRBD2. The germline V gene encodes CDR1 MNHEY and CDR2 SVGAGI. The CDR3 consists of 14 residues. J was trimmed by 0 bases and V by 6 bases; bases with no gene match: 1. The CDR3 DNA reads as TGTGCCAGCAGCCTAGCGGGAAGCACAGATACGCAGTATTTT. Its translation is CASSLAGSTDTQYF.

The genes are TRBV5-8 and TRBJ1-1; 8 positions match TRBD1. The CDR3 runs to 14 residues. Germline CDR1 reads SGHTS; CDR2 reads YDEGEE. Trimming at V came to 7 bases and at J to 1 base, leaving 6 bases not matched to a gene. CDR3 bases: TGTGCCAGCCCGGACAGGGTTCGGAACACTGAAGCTTTCTTT. Translation gives CASPDRVRNTEAFF.

This sequence joins TRBV28 and TRBJ2-2, with D unclear. This CDR3 region has 13 residues. V shed 5 bases and J shed 6 bases, with 10 bases lying between them. From germline, CDR1 is MDHEN and CDR2 SYDVKM. The CDR3, as DNA: TGTGCCAGCAGTCCATCCCTAGCCGGGGAGCTGTTTTTT. This encodes CASSPSLAGELFF.

V is TRBV24-1 and J is TRBJ2-3, with D maybe TRBD1 (6 bases). CDR3 size: 11 residues. Germline V gene sequence: CDR1 KGHDR, CDR2 SFDVKD. V lost 4 bases and J lost 8, with 6 bases in between. Here the CDR3 reads CATSEQGTQYF. The CDR3, as DNA: TGTGCCACCAGTGAACAGGGTACGCAGTATTTT.

The chain combines TRBV4-1 with TRBJ1-4, with D perhaps matching TRBD1 (6 bases). The V gene's germline CDR1 is MGHRA and CDR2 YSYEKL. This CDR3 is 17 amino acids long. V lost 1 base and J 5 bases, leaving 17 bases between the germline ends. The CDR3 DNA sequence: TGCGCCAGCAGCCAAGGTGGAGACACAGGGAAGAATGAAAAACTGTTTTTT. Its protein is CASSQGGDTGKNEKLFF.

This chain connects TRBV7-9 to TRBJ1-5; 8 positions agree with TRBD1. The CDR3 has 18 residues. CDR1 is SEHNR, CDR2 FQNEAQ, per germline (reference sequence). Losses at the gene ends were 1 base for V and 4 bases for J; bases not matched to a gene: 12. In DNA form, the CDR3 reads TGTGCCAGCAGCTTAGGCGTTGTCAGGGGGCACGGAAATCAGCCCCAGCATTTT. Residues: CASSLGVVRGHGNQPQHF. Combining the CDR3 with reference TRBV7-9 and TRBJ1-5 gives the whole variable domain DTGVSQNPRHKITKRGQNVTFRCDPISEHNRLYWYRQTLGQGPEFLTYFQNEAQLEKSRLLSDRFSAERPKGSFSTLEIQRTEQGDSAMYLCASSLGVVRGHGNQPQHFGDGTRLSIL.

The V gene is TRBV27, the J gene TRBJ2-1, with 11 bases fitting TRBD2. Germline V lookup: CDR1 MNHEY, CDR2 SMNVEV (reference sequence). CDR3 length: 15 amino acids. Trimming took 2 bases from V and 7 from J; bases not matched to a gene: 4. The chain's CDR3 is CASSLMTSGNNEQFF. CDR3 DNA sequence: TGTGCCAGCAGTTTAATGACTAGCGGGAATAATGAGCAGTTCTTC.

The V call is TRBV28, the J call TRBJ1-4, with D perhaps TRBD1 (5 bases). Germline V gene lookup returns CDR1 MDHEN and CDR2 SYDVKM. V shed 8 bases and J shed 8 bases, with 12 bases lying between them. The CDR3 sequence is 12 residues long. The DNA for the CDR3 is TGTGCCAGCTCAAGGGGACTGGAAAAACTGTTTTTT. This codes for CASSRGLEKLFF.

The chain joins TRBV7-9 to TRBJ1-4; 8 nucleotides align to TRBD1. V shed 5 bases and J 7 bases; nucleotides not matched to a gene: 6. Germline CDR1 SEHNR, CDR2 FQNEAQ (reference sequence). This CDR3 contains 14 residues. The CDR3 DNA reads as TGTGCCAGCAGCAGGACAGGGAGTGGTGAAAAACTGTTTTTT. It codes for CASSRTGSGEKLFF.

The V call is TRBV7-9, the J call TRBJ1-1; D is unclear. This CDR3 has 14 residues. CDR1 is SEHNR, CDR2 FQNEAQ, per germline (reference sequence). The V end was cut by 3 bases, the J end by 0 bases, with 8 bases between. The CDR3, as DNA: TGTGCCAGCAGCTTGAACAGTTTGAACACTGAAGCTTTCTTT. Amino acids: CASSLNSLNTEAFF. Looking up the rest from reference TRBV7-9 and TRBJ1-1 gives the full variable domain: DTGVSQNPRHKITKRGQNVTFRCDPISEHNRLYWYRQTLGQGPEFLTYFQNEAQLEKSRLLSDRFSAERPKGSFSTLEIQRTEQGDSAMYLCASSLNSLNTEAFFGQGTRLTVV.

V usage is TRBV7-3 and J usage is TRBJ2-1; a weak D match, TRBD2 (6 bases). CDR1 is SGHTA and CDR2 is FQGTGA in the germline V gene. With 2 bases removed from V and 2 bases from J, the gap between germline ends came to 10 bases. The CDR3 is 15 amino acids. CDR3 bases: TGTGCCAGCAGCTTATCTAGCGTGACCTACAATGAGCAGTTCTTC. Amino acid sequence: CASSLSSVTYNEQFF.